The 3 T cell receptor beta chains given below trace back to one sample, sequenced in a study of blood T cell repertoires in COVID-19. Method: immunoSEQ multiplex PCR; TCRdb's copy keeps in-frame clones and lacks some. The sample has around 180,000 clones, about 85% seen once. The source material was peripheral blood. All receptors come from a woman older than 75 with acute or convalescent COVID-19.

V is TRBV11-2 and J is TRBJ1-6; no definite D call. Trimming cost V 8 bases and J 12 bases, with 14 bases left between them. From germline, CDR1 is SGHAT and CDR2 FQNNGV. The CDR3 is made up of 12 amino acids. In DNA, the CDR3 is TGTGCCAGCGGGAGGCGATGGGGACCCCTCCACTTT. This sequence encodes CASGRRWGPLHF. The full variable domain, completed using reference TRBV11-2 and TRBJ1-6, is EAGVAQSPRYKIIEKRQSVAFWCNPISGHATLYWYQQILGQGPKLLIQFQNNGVVDDSQLPKDRFSAERLKGVDSTLKIQPAKLEDSAVYLCASGRRWGPLHFGNGTRLTVT.

The sample holds one count of this clone. This chain connects TRBV21-1 to TRBJ1-3. TRBV21-1 is a known pseudogene. The CDR3 contains 12 residues. Here the CDR3 reads CASSRDGNTIYF. The CDR3 nucleotides read TGTGCCAGCAGCAGAGACGGGAACACCATATATTTT.

The chain employs TRBV5-5 and TRBJ1-4, with TRBD1 matching 8 bases. CDR1 is SGHKS, CDR2 YYEKEE, per germline (reference sequence). V trimming: 4 bases; J trimming: 7 bases; junction bases outside the gene matches: 12. There are 16 residues in the CDR3. The CDR3 DNA reads as TGTGCCAGCAGCCCCCTAAACCGACAGGGGACTGAAAAACTGTTTTTT. Encoded protein: CASSPLNRQGTEKLFF.